This T cell receptor beta chain was observed in a study of blood T cell repertoires in COVID-19. Study in general: Researchers got acute and convalescent COVID-19 samples from the United States, Italy and Spain. PBMCs, B-cell-depleted T cells, or T cells were the source of the cDNA or gDNA that made up the material.

Enrolment of Seattle patients took place during active infection, and they were followed longitudinally. The CDR3 has 15 amino acids. After removal of 6 bases from V and 3 bases from J, the junction contained 9 bases not matched to a gene. Germline CDR1 MNHNY, CDR2 SVGAGI (reference sequence). Produced via immunoSEQ multiplex PCR; TCRdb's table is partial and in-frame only. This table holds 250,000 to 400,000 clones, 70% to 90% found once. The specimen sequenced was peripheral blood. J is TRBJ2-7 and V is TRBV6-6; 9 bases match TRBD1. This sequence originates from a woman in her twenties or thirties with COVID-19, enrolled during active disease. CDR3 sequence: CASSPTGTGFYEQYF. The DNA for the CDR3 is TGTGCCAGCAGCCCTACCGGGACAGGGTTCTACGAGCAGTACTTC.